The rows below give T cell receptor beta chains drawn from one sample of a study of blood T cell repertoires in COVID-19. TCRdb keeps only in-frame clones here, not all; method: immunoSEQ multiplex PCR. The sample gives some 64,000 clones, about 66% of which show up once; around half is in the top ten. Sequenced material: PBMCs or T cells enriched from blood (not recorded which). Receptors were obtained from a woman aged 60 to 75 who had been exposed to COVID-19. CDR3s include the opening cysteine and the closing phenylalanine or tryptophan. A D gene is named only where the DNA matches it firmly. Not every row has a clone size; where given, it reads once, few, many or a size class.

16	NA	TRBV29-1	TRBJ1-2	NA	CSVDPGVGAANYGYTF	TGCAGCGTCGACCCCGGTGTGGGGGCGGCTAACTATGGCTACACCTTC
17	once	TRBV4-3	TRBJ2-3	NA	CASSQDTQAGGTDTQYF	TGCGCCAGCAGCCAAGATACCCAGGCGGGCGGCACAGATACGCAGTATTTT
12	NA	TRBV7-9	TRBJ1-1	NA	CASSPSGGEAFF	TGTGCCAGCAGCCCAAGCGGGGGTGAAGCTTTCTTT
12	NA	TRBV27	TRBJ2-3	NA	CASSPTGGTQYF	TGTGCCAGCAGTCCGACCGGGGGTACGCAGTATTTT
13	NA	TRBV7-9	TRBJ1-5	NA	CASSLLRDQPQHF	TGTGCCAGCAGCTTATTGAGGGATCAGCCCCAGCATTTT
16	NA	TRBV6-1	TRBJ2-4	NA	CASSEGVGAPKNIQYF	TGTGCCAGCAGTGAAGGTGTGGGGGCGCCCAAAAACATTCAGTACTTC
15	NA	TRBV28	TRBJ1-2	TRBD1	CASSGGQGVVYGYTF	TGTGCCAGCAGTGGGGGACAGGGGGTAGTGTATGGCTACACCTTC
15	NA	TRBV5-6	TRBJ1-6	NA	CASSLDYPFNSPLHF	TGTGCCAGCAGCTTGGACTATCCCTTCAATTCACCCCTCCACTTT
15	NA	TRBV15	TRBJ1-5	TRBD1	CATSRDGTGDQPQHF	TGTGCCACCAGCAGAGATGGGACAGGGGATCAGCCCCAGCATTTT
14	NA	TRBV16	TRBJ1-4	NA	CASSQDTSNEKLFF	TGTGCCAGCAGCCAAGACACAAGTAATGAAAAACTGTTTTTT
14	NA	TRBV3-1/TRBV3-2	TRBJ1-3	TRBD1	CASSLGTGGNTIYF	TGTGCCAGCAGCCTCGGGACAGGAGGAAACACCATATATTTT
16	once	TRBV2	TRBJ2-6	NA	CASSDRRSSGANVLTF	TGTGCCAGCAGTGACAGGCGAAGCTCTGGGGCCAACGTCCTGACTTTC
13	NA	TRBV5-1	TRBJ1-1	NA	CASSLDSNTEAFF	TGCGCCAGCAGTCTGGACTCAAACACTGAAGCTTTCTTT
14	few	TRBV2	TRBJ2-6	NA	CASRQGSGANVLTF	TGTGCCAGCAGACAGGGCTCTGGGGCCAACGTCCTGACTTTC
13	NA	TRBV3-1/TRBV3-2	TRBJ1-2	NA	CASSQDLRYGYTF	TGTGCCAGCAGCCAAGATTTGAGGTACGGCTACACCTTC
15	NA	TRBV11-2	TRBJ1-1	NA	CASSLGWEGNTEAFF	TGTGCCAGCAGCTTGGGCTGGGAGGGGAACACTGAAGCTTTCTTT
13	few	TRBV3-1/TRBV3-2	TRBJ1-2	NA	CASSPGNAYGYTF	TGTGCCAGCAGCCCCGGGAATGCGTATGGCTACACCTTC
17	NA	TRBV5-4	TRBJ2-5	TRBD2	CASSLSTSGRGEETQYF	TGTGCCAGCAGCTTGTCGACTAGCGGGAGGGGAGAGGAGACCCAGTACTTC
16	NA	TRBV11-3	TRBJ2-1	NA	CASSLEVGLLEAEQFF	TGTGCCAGCAGCTTAGAGGTGGGACTCCTTGAGGCTGAGCAGTTCTTC
16	NA	TRBV6-2/TRBV6-3	TRBJ1-2	TRBD1	CASSSGTGTIRGGYTF	TGTGCCAGCAGTTCCGGGACAGGGACAATCAGGGGTGGCTACACCTTC
14	few	TRBV10-1	TRBJ2-2	TRBD2	CASRTSGSTGELFF	TGCGCCAGCAGGACTAGCGGGAGCACCGGGGAGCTGTTTTTT
13	few	TRBV30	TRBJ1-1	TRBD1	CAQWTGGITEAFF	TGTGCCCAATGGACAGGGGGCATCACTGAAGCTTTCTTT
14	NA	TRBV28	TRBJ1-5	NA	CASSLHSPNQPQHF	TGTGCCAGCAGTTTACACAGTCCCAATCAGCCCCAGCATTTT
12	NA	TRBV2	TRBJ1-1	NA	CASLFSGTEAFF	TGTGCCAGCCTCTTCTCAGGCACTGAAGCTTTCTTT
15	NA	TRBV11-2	TRBJ2-5	TRBD2	CASSLDSGGGETQYF	TGTGCCAGCAGCTTAGATTCGGGGGGAGGAGAGACCCAGTACTTC
16	NA	TRBV7-2	TRBJ2-7	NA	CASSLVSTSSSYEQYF	TGTGCCAGCAGCTTAGTCTCCACTTCGAGCTCCTACGAGCAGTACTTC
18	NA	TRBV19	TRBJ2-7	TRBD2	CASQSTGLAGGPLGEQYF	TGTGCCAGTCAATCAACGGGACTAGCGGGGGGGCCACTTGGCGAGCAGTACTTC
16	NA	TRBV28	TRBJ2-5	TRBD2	CASRSGTSGHQETQYF	TGTGCCAGCAGGAGTGGGACTAGCGGGCACCAAGAGACCCAGTACTTC
13	NA	TRBV6-5	TRBJ1-5	NA	CASTGQSNQPQHF	TGTGCCAGCACAGGACAGAGCAATCAGCCCCAGCATTTT
11	NA	TRBV28	TRBJ1-2	NA	CAIDAQGGYTF	TGTGCCATCGATGCTCAGGGCGGCTACACCTTC
13	NA	TRBV19	TRBJ2-3	NA	CAGSLRAGDTQYF	TGTGCCGGCTCACTGAGGGCCGGAGATACGCAGTATTTT
14	NA	TRBV6-1	TRBJ2-7	TRBD2	CASSDGGRPTEQYF	TGTGCCAGCAGTGATGGCGGGAGGCCCACCGAGCAGTACTTC
16	NA	TRBV10-3	TRBJ1-3	TRBD1	CAIRGGTGGSGNTIYF	TGTGCCATCAGAGGCGGGACAGGGGGTTCGGGAAACACCATATATTTT
13	NA	TRBV19	TRBJ1-5	NA	CASTPPSRQPQHF	TGTGCCAGTACCCCCCCTTCGCGCCAGCCCCAGCATTTT
16	NA	TRBV9	TRBJ2-1	TRBD2	CASSSGSGGVNNEQFF	TGTGCCAGCAGCTCCGGTAGCGGGGGGGTCAACAATGAGCAGTTCTTC
12	many	TRBV19	TRBJ2-7	TRBD1	CASRDRYYEQYF	TGTGCCAGTAGGGACAGGTACTACGAGCAGTACTTC
13	NA	TRBV19	TRBJ2-7	TRBD1	CASSRNRGREQYF	TGTGCCAGTAGCAGGAACAGGGGGCGAGAGCAGTACTTC
14	NA	TRBV2	TRBJ1-5	TRBD1	CASSSDRGYQPQHF	TGTGCCAGCAGTTCGGACAGGGGATATCAGCCCCAGCATTTT
15	NA	TRBV6-5	TRBJ1-6	NA	CASSTQGLGNSPLHF	TGTGCCAGCAGTACACAGGGTCTCGGCAATTCACCCCTCCACTTT
11	NA	TRBV11-2	TRBJ1-2	NA	CASTGGERATF	TGTGCCAGCACCGGGGGGGAAAGGGCGACCTTC
15	NA	TRBV7-2	TRBJ1-2	NA	CASSPDPKPNYGYTF	TGTGCCAGCAGCCCTGATCCAAAGCCTAACTATGGCTACACCTTC
14	NA	TRBV3-1/TRBV3-2	TRBJ1-1	NA	CASSQERGAGEAFF	TGTGCCAGCAGCCAAGAACGGGGGGCAGGTGAAGCTTTCTTT
14	NA	TRBV27	TRBJ1-4	NA	CASSLSSGNEKLFF	TGTGCCAGCAGTTTATCCTCGGGAAATGAAAAACTGTTTTTT
14	NA	TRBV7-9	TRBJ2-3	NA	CASSLAGGGDTQYF	TGTGCCAGCAGCTTAGCGGGAGGAGGAGATACGCAGTATTTT
13	once	TRBV5-4	TRBJ1-2	NA	CASSQQGGYGYTF	TGTGCCAGCAGCCAACAGGGAGGGTATGGCTACACCTTC
17	NA	TRBV7-2	TRBJ2-3	TRBD2	CASSLKGGSAGADTQYF	TGTGCCAGCAGCTTAAAGGGCGGGAGCGCCGGGGCAGATACGCAGTATTTT
15	NA	TRBV9	TRBJ1-5	NA	CASSVGVGPGQPQHF	TGTGCCAGCAGCGTAGGGGTGGGGCCAGGGCAGCCCCAGCATTTT
14	NA	TRBV7-9	TRBJ2-1	NA	CASSLTTGYNEQFF	TGTGCCAGCAGCTTAACGACGGGCTACAATGAGCAGTTCTTC
14	NA	TRBV6-5	TRBJ1-5	NA	CASSYAQGNQPQHF	TGTGCCAGCAGTTACGCGCAGGGCAATCAGCCCCAGCATTTT
14	NA	TRBV2	TRBJ1-5	NA	CASKLAGGNQPQHF	TGTGCCAGCAAACTCGCGGGCGGCAATCAGCCCCAGCATTTT
13	NA	TRBV28	TRBJ1-2	NA	CASSLSGRAGYTF	TGTGCCAGCAGTTTATCAGGGCGTGCCGGCTACACCTTC